The 11 T cell receptor beta chains reported below all come from one sample, sequenced in a study of T cells in Graves' hyperthyroidism and ophthalmopathy. TCR beta CDR3 regions were amplified from RNA. First-round RT-PCR of the TCR CDR3 relied on the HTBI primer set. TCRdb passed the multiplex PCR reads through MiXCR, listing each CDR3 protein once. The profile shows under 800,000 distinct CDR3 sequences, about 14% of them singletons. Sample: blood. Receptor source: a woman in her late teens or twenties with Graves' hyperthyroidism.

This clonotype was seen many times. V is TRBV30 and J is TRBJ2-7; 7 bases agree with TRBD2. Germline-derived CDR1 and CDR2 are GTSNPN and SVGIG (reference sequence). CDR3 size: 14 residues. V gave up 2 bases and J gave up 1 base; unmatched junction bases: 5. The CDR3 protein is CAWSFLAASYEQYF. Written as DNA, the CDR3 is TGTGCCTGGAGTTTCCTAGCGGCTTCCTACGAGCAGTACTTC.

This clonotype was observed at least ten times. J is TRBJ2-5 and V is TRBV28; no definite D call. Trimming stripped 4 bases from V and 1 base from J, with 13 bases between. CDR1 and CDR2 from the germline V gene are MDHEN and SYDVKM. The CDR3 contains 15 residues. The DNA of the CDR3 is TGTGCCAGCAGTTCCCGTCGGGCCTTCCAAGAGACCCAGTACTTC. This sequence encodes CASSSRRAFQETQYF.

Notes on this clonotype: A junction boundary mismatches the germline segment, possibly from a read error. The rearrangement links TRBV3-1 to TRBJ1-1; D uncertain. Germline CDR1 reads LGHDT; CDR2 reads YNNKEL (reference sequence). This CDR3 comprises 11 residues. The CDR3 bases are TGTGCCTGCAGCCAGAGGGCTCAAGCTTTCTTT. Protein: CACSQRAQAFF.

Concerning this clonotype: A read error is possible here, since a much larger clone lies one base away. The CDR3 end shows no conserved phenylalanine or tryptophan, and so a read error is likely. This rearrangement joins TRBV13 to TRBJ2-1; no clear D gene. CDR3 length: 13 residues. Germline CDR1 and CDR2: PRHDT and FYEKMQ (reference sequence). V was trimmed by 5 bases and J by 6 bases, leaving 11 bases between them. This CDR3 is CASSRRVRNEQFL. CDR3 in DNA: TGTGCCAGCAGCCGTAGAGTTCGCAATGAGCAGTTCCTC.

The chain carries TRBV10-3 and TRBJ1-5, with 7 bases identical to TRBD1. V lost 6 bases, J lost 0 bases, and 5 bases stayed unmatched. CDR1 is ENHRY and CDR2 is SYGVKD in the germline V gene. This CDR3 spans 15 amino acids. CDR3 in DNA: TGTGCCATCAGGGACGACAGGGTTAGCAATCAGCCCCAGCATTTT. Translation: CAIRDDRVSNQPQHF.

At least ten counts were recorded for this clonotype. V is TRBV2 and J is TRBJ2-2; the D call may be TRBD1 or TRBD2 (5 bases each). V was pared by 6 bases and J by 1 base, with 12 bases between. Germline CDR1 SNHLY, CDR2 FYNNEI. CDR3 length equals 15 residues. The CDR3 bases are TGTGCCAGCAGGCCCATGGGGGAGAACACCGGGGAGCTGTTTTTT. This translates into CASRPMGENTGELFF.

There are a few counts of this clonotype. The chain has TRBV6-5 and TRBJ1-2; 8 positions agree with TRBD1. CDR1 is MNHEY, CDR2 SVGAGI, per germline. The CDR3 sequence is 16 residues long. The V gene end was trimmed by 0 bases and the J gene end by 3 bases; junction bases not matched to a gene: 6. The CDR3 DNA sequence: TGTGCCAGCAGTTACTCGCCCACAGGGGGTGACTATGGCTACACCTTC. Its translation: CASSYSPTGGDYGYTF.

This clonotype was observed many times. J is TRBJ1-2 and V is TRBV6-2 or TRBV6-3; no clear D gene. CDR3 length: 18 amino acids. The germline V and J ends were trimmed by 4 bases and 0 bases, with 21 bases remaining between them. CDR1 is MNHEY and CDR2 is SVGEGT in the germline V gene. The CDR3 reads CASSSYDRRLNSNYGYTF. CDR3 in DNA: TGTGCCAGCAGTTCATATGACCGAAGACTGAACTCTAACTATGGCTACACCTTC.

Worth noting for this clonotype: A single base separates this from a much larger clone, so it may be a read error. The genes are TRBV28 and TRBJ2-7; TRBD1 is a possible D gene (6 bases). CDR3 length: 15 residues. Germline V gene lookup returns CDR1 MDHEN and CDR2 SYDVKM. Trimming removed 7 bases from V and 4 bases from J, with 20 bases in between. For the CDR3, the DNA is TGTGCCAGCAATCCCCATGGGGTAAGGGGGTACGAGCAGTACTTC. Its translation is CASNPHGVRGYEQYF.

This clonotype came up many times. V gene TRBV12-3 or TRBV12-4 combines with J gene TRBJ1-3, with 11 bases that match TRBD1. V dropped 8 bases and J dropped 4; count of bases not matched to a gene: 4. CDR3 length equals 14 residues. CDR3 sequence (DNA): TGTGCCAGCCGATGGACAGGGGGCGGAAACACCATATATTTT. The encoded protein is CASRWTGGGNTIYF.

This clonotype was picked up a small number of times. The V call is TRBV27, the J call TRBJ1-1, with D possibly matching TRBD1 (5 bases). CDR3 length: 14 residues. The V and J ends lost 8 bases and 1 base respectively, with 14 bases between them. Germline V gene sequence: CDR1 MNHEY, CDR2 SMNVEV (reference sequence). The DNA of the CDR3 is TGTGCCAGCTCCAAAGTGGGGGGGAACACTGAAGCTTTCTTT. This sequence encodes CASSKVGGNTEAFF.